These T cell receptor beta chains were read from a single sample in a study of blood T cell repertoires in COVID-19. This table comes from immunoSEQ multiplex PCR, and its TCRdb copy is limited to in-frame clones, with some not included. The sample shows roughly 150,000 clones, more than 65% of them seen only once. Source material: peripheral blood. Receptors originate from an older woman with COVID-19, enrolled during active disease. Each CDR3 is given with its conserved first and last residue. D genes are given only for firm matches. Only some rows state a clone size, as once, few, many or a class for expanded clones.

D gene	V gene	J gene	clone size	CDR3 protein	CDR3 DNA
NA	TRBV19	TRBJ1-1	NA	CASSISLPRGTEAFF	TGTGCCAGTAGTATTTCCCTTCCCCGGGGGACTGAAGCTTTCTTT
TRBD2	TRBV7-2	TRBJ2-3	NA	CASSTSGSTDTQYF	TGTGCCAGCAGCACTAGCGGTAGCACAGATACGCAGTATTTT
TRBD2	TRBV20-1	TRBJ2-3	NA	CSASWTSGATDTQYF	TGCAGTGCTAGTTGGACTAGCGGTGCCACAGATACGCAGTATTTT
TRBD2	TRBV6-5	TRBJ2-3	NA	CASKRGPTDTQYF	TGTGCGAGCAAGCGGGGCCCCACAGATACGCAGTATTTT
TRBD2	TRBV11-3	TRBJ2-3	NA	CASSTGLAGTDTQYF	TGTGCCAGCAGCACGGGACTAGCGGGGACAGATACGCAGTATTTT
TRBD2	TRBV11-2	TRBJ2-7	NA	CASSSLEGGHLQYF	TGTGCCAGCAGCTCCCTAGAGGGAGGGCATCTTCAGTACTTC
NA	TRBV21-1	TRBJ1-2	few	CASSAHKGYTF	TGTGCCAGCAGCGCCCACAAAGGCTACACCTTC
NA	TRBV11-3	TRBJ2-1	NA	CASSLETVSYNEQFF	TGTGCCAGCAGCTTAGAGACAGTATCCTACAATGAGCAGTTCTTC
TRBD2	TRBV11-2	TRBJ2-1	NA	CASSLGLADYNEQFF	TGTGCCAGCAGCCTCGGACTAGCGGATTACAATGAGCAGTTCTTC
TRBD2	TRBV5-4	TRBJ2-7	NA	CASSPGTSGSSSYEQYF	TGTGCCAGCAGCCCCGGGACTAGCGGGAGCAGCTCCTACGAGCAGTACTTC
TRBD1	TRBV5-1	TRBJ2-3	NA	CASSLVPGQGSRGTDTQYF	TGCGCCAGCAGCTTGGTTCCGGGACAGGGGAGTCGAGGCACAGATACGCAGTATTTT
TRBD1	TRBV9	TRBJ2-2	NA	CASSVRGTGGNTGELFF	TGTGCCAGCAGCGTAAGGGGGACAGGGGGAAACACCGGGGAGCTGTTTTTT
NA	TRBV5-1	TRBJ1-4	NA	CASSLPGANEKLFF	TGCGCCAGCAGCTTGCCGGGGGCTAATGAAAAACTGTTTTTT
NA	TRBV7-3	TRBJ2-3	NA	CASSLIREDTQYF	TGTGCCAGCAGCTTAATTCGGGAGGATACGCAGTATTTT
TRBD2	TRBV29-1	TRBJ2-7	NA	CSVEDRSGGRYEQYF	TGCAGCGTTGAAGATCGAAGCGGGGGAAGATACGAGCAGTACTTC
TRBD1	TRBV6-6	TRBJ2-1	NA	CASRTDGQGNNEQFF	TGTGCCAGCAGAACGGATGGACAGGGGAACAATGAGCAGTTCTTC
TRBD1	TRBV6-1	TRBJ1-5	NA	CASSELPGQGRQPQHF	TGTGCCAGCAGTGAGCTTCCGGGACAGGGGCGTCAGCCCCAGCATTTT
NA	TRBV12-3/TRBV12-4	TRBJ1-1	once	CASSFSVNTEAFF	TGTGCCAGCAGTTTTTCCGTGAACACTGAAGCTTTCTTT
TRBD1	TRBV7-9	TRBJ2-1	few	CASSLRGTGSGNEQFF	TGTGCCAGCAGCCTACGTGGGACAGGCTCCGGGAATGAGCAGTTCTTC
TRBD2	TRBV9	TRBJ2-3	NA	CASSVGGRPGDTQYF	TGTGCCAGCAGCGTAGGCGGGAGGCCGGGAGATACGCAGTATTTT
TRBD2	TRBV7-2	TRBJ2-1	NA	CASSGLLAGLVDEQFF	TGTGCCAGCAGCGGACTCCTAGCGGGCCTAGTAGATGAGCAGTTCTTC
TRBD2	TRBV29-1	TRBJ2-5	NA	CSLREGQETQYF	TGCAGCCTGCGGGAGGGCCAAGAGACCCAGTACTTC
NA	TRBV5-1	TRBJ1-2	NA	CASSGEVPVYGYTF	TGCGCCAGCAGCGGGGAGGTACCCGTCTATGGCTACACCTTC
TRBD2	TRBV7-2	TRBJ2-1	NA	CASSWTSRSSYNEQFF	TGTGCCAGCAGTTGGACTAGCAGGAGCTCCTACAATGAGCAGTTCTTC
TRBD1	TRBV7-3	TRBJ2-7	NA	CASGTGGWVQYF	TGTGCCAGCGGGACAGGGGGATGGGTGCAGTACTTC
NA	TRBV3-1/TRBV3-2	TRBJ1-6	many	CASSQEGHNSPLHF	TGTGCCAGCAGCCAAGAGGGGCATAATTCACCCCTCCACTTT
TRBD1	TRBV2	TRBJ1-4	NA	CASSWNRGTNEKLFF	TGTGCCAGCAGTTGGAACAGGGGGACTAATGAAAAACTGTTTTTT
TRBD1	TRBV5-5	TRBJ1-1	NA	CASKTRTGVNTEAFF	TGTGCCAGCAAAACAAGGACAGGGGTGAACACTGAAGCTTTCTTT
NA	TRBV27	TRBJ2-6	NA	CASSPRPGNIGTSGANVLTF	TGTGCCAGCAGTCCAAGGCCGGGTAACATTGGTACTTCTGGGGCCAACGTCCTGACTTTC
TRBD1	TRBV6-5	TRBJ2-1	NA	CASSRGQGAGNEQFF	TGTGCCAGCAGTCGGGGACAGGGGGCAGGGAATGAGCAGTTCTTC
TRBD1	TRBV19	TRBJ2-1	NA	CASTNRGIGVNEQFF	TGTGCCAGTACCAACAGGGGAATTGGGGTCAATGAGCAGTTCTTC
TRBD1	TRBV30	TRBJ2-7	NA	CAWSRGQGIEQYF	TGTGCCTGGAGTAGGGGACAGGGAATAGAGCAGTACTTC
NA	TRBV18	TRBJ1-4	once	CASKRALGGEKLFF	TGTGCCAGCAAAAGGGCCTTGGGGGGAGAAAAACTGTTTTTT
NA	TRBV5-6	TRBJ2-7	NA	CASSLGDLEQYF	TGTGCCAGCAGCTTGGGAGATTTGGAGCAGTACTTC
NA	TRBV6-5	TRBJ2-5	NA	CASSTEETQYF	TGTGCCAGCAGTACTGAAGAGACCCAGTACTTC
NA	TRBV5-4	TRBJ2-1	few	CASSLGSEVLSYNEQFF	TGTGCCAGCAGCTTGGGGAGCGAGGTGTTGTCCTACAATGAGCAGTTCTTC
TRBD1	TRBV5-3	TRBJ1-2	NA	CARRHPGQVYGYTF	TGTGCCAGAAGGCATCCGGGACAGGTTTATGGCTACACCTTC
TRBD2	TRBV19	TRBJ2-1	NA	CASRSTGLAGTAENEQFF	TGTGCCAGTAGGTCTACGGGACTAGCGGGGACAGCTGAAAATGAGCAGTTCTTC
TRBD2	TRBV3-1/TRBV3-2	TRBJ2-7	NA	CASSQVGGGSYEQYF	TGTGCCAGCAGCCAAGTTGGCGGGGGCTCCTACGAGCAGTACTTC
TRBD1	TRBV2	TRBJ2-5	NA	CASKNRGETQYF	TGTGCCAGCAAGAACAGGGGGGAGACCCAGTACTTC
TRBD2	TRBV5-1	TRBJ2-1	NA	CASSFGSLADTISSYNEQFF	TGCGCCAGCAGCTTTGGTTCTCTAGCGGACACAATCAGCTCCTACAATGAGCAGTTCTTC
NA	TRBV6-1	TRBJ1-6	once	CASSVGQAVAVSPLHF	TGTGCCAGCAGTGTGGGGCAGGCAGTTGCTGTATCACCCCTCCACTTT
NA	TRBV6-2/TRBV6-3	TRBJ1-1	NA	CASSYSTSNTEAFF	TGTGCCAGCAGTTACTCCACAAGTAACACTGAAGCTTTCTTT
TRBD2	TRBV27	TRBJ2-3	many	CASSRGTSGESTDTQYF	TGTGCCAGCAGTCGTGGGACTAGCGGGGAAAGCACAGATACGCAGTATTTT
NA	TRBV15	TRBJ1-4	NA	CATSRDPLEKLFF	TGTGCCACCAGCAGAGACCCTCTTGAAAAACTGTTTTTT
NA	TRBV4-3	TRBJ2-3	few	CASSQDWLAPTKYF	TGCGCCAGCAGCCAAGATTGGTTGGCTCCAACGAAGTATTTT
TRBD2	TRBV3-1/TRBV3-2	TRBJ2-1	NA	CASSALAGGHEQFF	TGTGCCAGCAGCGCCCTAGCGGGGGGGCATGAGCAGTTCTTC
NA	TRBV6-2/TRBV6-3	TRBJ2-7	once	CASSYLGGLSAPDEQYF	TGTGCCAGCAGTTATCTCGGGGGTCTTAGCGCGCCTGACGAGCAGTACTTC
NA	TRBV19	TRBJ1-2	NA	CASSSFRGYTF	TGTGCCAGTTCCTCTTTTCGGGGCTACACCTTC
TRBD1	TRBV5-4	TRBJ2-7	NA	CASRGTGASREQYF	TGTGCCAGCAGAGGGACAGGGGCATCTCGGGAGCAGTACTTC
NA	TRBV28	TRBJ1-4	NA	CASRAGLIREKLFF	TGTGCCAGCAGGGCGGGACTGATAAGAGAAAAACTGTTTTTT
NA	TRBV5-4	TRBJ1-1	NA	CASSSWSRGGTEAFF	TGTGCCAGCAGCTCTTGGTCGCGGGGAGGGACTGAAGCTTTCTTT
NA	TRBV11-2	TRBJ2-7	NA	CASSSGYEQYF	TGTGCCAGCAGCTCCGGCTACGAGCAGTACTTC
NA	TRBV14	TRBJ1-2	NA	CASSQVVQGSNGYTF	TGTGCCAGCAGCCAAGTTGTCCAGGGGTCGAATGGCTACACCTTC
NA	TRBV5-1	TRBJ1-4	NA	CASSPRKATNEKLFF	TGCGCCAGCAGCCCGCGGAAGGCAACTAATGAAAAACTGTTTTTT
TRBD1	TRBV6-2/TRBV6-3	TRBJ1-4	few	CASSYSFGDRVNNEKLFF	TGTGCCAGCAGTTACTCGTTTGGCGACAGGGTCAATAATGAAAAACTGTTTTTT
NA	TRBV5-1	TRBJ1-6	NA	CASSLAGREAYNSPLHF	TGCGCCAGCAGCTTGGCAGGACGGGAGGCATATAATTCACCCCTCCACTTT